The 17 T cell receptor beta chains below were found in one sample sequenced in a study of control samples from healthy donors and cancer patients. Method: immunoSEQ multiplex PCR; TCRdb's copy keeps in-frame clones and lacks some. The sample lists 75,000 to 95,000 clones; approximately 93% were seen once. Sequenced sample: blood. These receptors all come from a woman in her 30s in good health.

The J gene is TRBJ2-5, the V gene TRBV11-2, with 11 bases that match TRBD2. The germline V gene encodes CDR1 SGHAT and CDR2 FQNNGV. The ends lost 6 bases at V and 3 bases at J; junction bases unmatched: 6. This CDR3 contains 15 residues. The CDR3 nucleotides are TGTGCCAGCAGTTCAACGGGACTAGCGGAAGAGACCCAGTACTTC. Translation: CASSSTGLAEETQYF.

V gene TRBV30 combines with J gene TRBJ1-6, with D hard to call. The V gene lost 2 bases and the J gene lost 11 bases, with 13 bases spanning the gap. Germline CDR1 reads GTSNPN; CDR2 reads SVGIG (reference sequence). The CDR3 consists of 13 residues. The CDR3 here is CAWSPNSLAPLHF. CDR3 coding DNA: TGTGCCTGGAGTCCTAATTCGCTGGCACCCCTCCACTTT.

V is TRBV5-5 and J is TRBJ2-1; 7 bases line up with TRBD1. The germline V gene encodes CDR1 SGHKS and CDR2 YYEKEE (reference sequence). This CDR3 comprises 14 residues. Trimming took 3 bases from V and 7 from J; bases not matched to a gene: 7. This chain's CDR3 is CASSSGGWQNEQFF. CDR3 DNA: TGTGCCAGCAGCTCAGGGGGATGGCAAAATGAGCAGTTCTTC.

This chain links TRBV4-1 with TRBJ2-7, with 7 positions matching TRBD1. Germline V CDR1 and CDR2: MGHRA, YSYEKL. J was trimmed by 2 bases and V by 0 bases; bases with no gene match: 10. The CDR3 is 17 residues long. For the CDR3, the DNA is TGCGCCAGCAGCCAAGATGAGGGACAGTCCCAACCCTACGAGCAGTACTTC. It specifies CASSQDEGQSQPYEQYF.

The chain uses TRBV2 and TRBJ1-5, with TRBD1 matching 7 bases. This CDR3 is built from 16 residues. From germline, CDR1 is SNHLY and CDR2 FYNNEI. V was pared by 6 bases and J by 0 bases, with 8 bases of the junction left unmatched. The CDR3, as DNA: TGTGCCAGCAGAGATCGACAGGGTCTTAGCAATCAGCCCCAGCATTTT. Amino acid sequence: CASRDRQGLSNQPQHF.

This chain joins TRBV7-6 and TRBJ2-1; no firm D call. Germline V gene sequence: CDR1 SGHVS, CDR2 FNYEAQ. Trimming pared 1 base from V and 1 base from J, leaving 14 bases between. CDR3 length: 17 amino acids. Written as DNA, the CDR3 is TGTGCCAGCAGCTTAGGGCAGGACGGTAGTTCCTACAATGAGCAGTTCTTC. This translates into CASSLGQDGSSYNEQFF.

The gene calls are TRBV19 and TRBJ1-5; D is perhaps TRBD1 (5 bases). The CDR3 runs to 13 residues. V lost 5 bases, J lost 7 bases, and 12 bases lay in between. In germline, CDR1 is LNHDA, CDR2 SQIVND (reference sequence). CDR3 coding DNA: TGTGCCAGTAGTGCAGGGATTCGGCAGCCCCAGCATTTT. This gives the protein CASSAGIRQPQHF.

CDR3 DNA sequence: TGTGCCAGCAGCTTAGTTCTGGGAAACACCGGGGAGCTGTTTTTT. Its protein is CASSLVLGNTGELFF. V and J are TRBV11-2 and TRBJ2-2; D remains ambiguous. The germline CDR1 and CDR2 sequences are SGHAT and FQNNGV. The CDR3 extends over 15 amino acids. The V end was cut by 1 base, the J end by 2 bases, with 8 bases between.

The chain recombines TRBV19 with TRBJ1-5; D is unclear. The V and J ends lost 7 bases and 0 bases respectively, with 13 bases between them. Germline assignment: CDR1 LNHDA and CDR2 SQIVND (reference sequence). The CDR3 spans 15 residues. For the CDR3, the DNA is TGTGCCAGTAAAGGGCCAGACTATAGCAATCAGCCCCAGCATTTT. This sequence encodes CASKGPDYSNQPQHF.

The chain carries TRBV19 and TRBJ2-1; D assignment may be TRBD1 or TRBD2 (5 bases each). In germline, CDR1 is LNHDA, CDR2 SQIVND (reference sequence). Trimming took 10 bases from V and 6 from J, leaving 19 bases between them. This CDR3 spans 14 amino acids. CDR3 nucleotides: TGTGCCACTCGGTACCGGGACGGCGGCAATGAGCAGTTCTTC. This gives the protein CATRYRDGGNEQFF.

This chain connects TRBV11-2 to TRBJ1-1; D is unclear. Germline loops: CDR1 SGHAT, CDR2 FQNNGV. This CDR3 has 13 residues. The V end lost 4 bases, the J end lost 6 bases, and 12 bases lay between the germline ends. CDR3 bases: TGTGCCAGCAGCTCATTAGCCGGGGCTGAAGCTTTCTTT. As protein: CASSSLAGAEAFF.

V usage is TRBV3-1 (or the pseudogene TRBV3-2) and J usage is TRBJ2-1; TRBD1 aligns across 8 bases. The CDR3 contains 13 residues. Trimming cost V 0 bases and J 10 bases; bases outside gene matches: 2. Germline V lookup: CDR1 LGHDT, CDR2 YNNKEL (reference sequence). The CDR3 DNA reads as TGTGCCAGCAGCCAAGATTGGACAGGGGAGCAGTTCTTC. Amino acids: CASSQDWTGEQFF.

This sequence joins TRBV11-2 and TRBJ2-1; no reliable D call. Germline V gene data show CDR1 as SGHAT and CDR2 as FQNNGV. This CDR3 is built from 11 residues. Trimming removed 3 bases from V and 7 bases from J, with 4 bases in between. CDR3 sequence: CASSFYNEQFF. CDR3 bases: TGTGCCAGCAGCTTTTATAATGAGCAGTTCTTC.

V gene TRBV6-1 combines with J gene TRBJ2-3, with TRBD2 matching over 9 bases. The CDR3 extends over 14 amino acids. Per germline, CDR1 MNHNS and CDR2 SASEGT. The trim removed 1 base at V and 4 bases at J, leaving 0 bases unmatched. CDR3 loop: CASSEGGGADTQYF. CDR3 bases: TGTGCCAGCAGTGAAGGCGGGGGGGCAGATACGCAGTATTTT.

The rearrangement links TRBV19 to TRBJ1-5; 10 nucleotides align to TRBD1. The CDR3 has 16 amino acids. CDR1 and CDR2 (germline): LNHDA, SQIVND (reference sequence). The J segment lost 6 bases and the V segment lost 10 bases, leaving 15 bases of the junction unmatched. The CDR3 nucleotides read TGTGCCACAAACCCCGGGACAGGGGTAGTAAGTCAGCCCCAGCATTTT. Its translation is CATNPGTGVVSQPQHF. Complete variable domain (other parts from reference TRBV19 and TRBJ1-5): DGGITQSPKYLFRKEGQNVTLSCEQNLNHDAMYWYRQDPGQGLRLIYYSQIVNDFQKGDIAEGYSVSREKKESFPLTVTSAQKNPTAFYLCATNPGTGVVSQPQHFGDGTRLSIL.

V is TRBV5-1 and J is TRBJ1-2; 7 nucleotides align to TRBD1. CDR1 is SGHRS and CDR2 is YFSETQ in the germline V gene. The trim removed 4 bases at V and 1 base at J, leaving 13 bases unmatched. The CDR3 has 17 amino acids. This CDR3 reads CASSPVGLGQNNYGYTF. As DNA, the CDR3 is TGCGCCAGCAGCCCGGTGGGATTGGGACAGAATAACTATGGCTACACCTTC. Full variable domain (remainder filled in from reference TRBV5-1 and TRBJ1-2): KAGVTQTPRYLIKTRGQQVTLSCSPISGHRSVSWYQQTPGQGLQFLFEYFSETQRNKGNFPGRFSGRQFSNSRSEMNVSTLELGDSALYLCASSPVGLGQNNYGYTFGSGTRLTVV.

The chain recombines TRBV3-1 (or the pseudogene TRBV3-2) with TRBJ2-4; 8 positions match TRBD1. V dropped 4 bases and J dropped 6; count of bases not matched to a gene: 11. This CDR3 has 16 amino acids. Germline CDR1 and CDR2: LGHDT and YNNKEL (reference sequence). This CDR3 is CASSPGRRGQGNIQYF. The CDR3 DNA follows: TGTGCCAGCAGCCCGGGCCGCAGGGGGCAGGGAAACATTCAGTACTTC.